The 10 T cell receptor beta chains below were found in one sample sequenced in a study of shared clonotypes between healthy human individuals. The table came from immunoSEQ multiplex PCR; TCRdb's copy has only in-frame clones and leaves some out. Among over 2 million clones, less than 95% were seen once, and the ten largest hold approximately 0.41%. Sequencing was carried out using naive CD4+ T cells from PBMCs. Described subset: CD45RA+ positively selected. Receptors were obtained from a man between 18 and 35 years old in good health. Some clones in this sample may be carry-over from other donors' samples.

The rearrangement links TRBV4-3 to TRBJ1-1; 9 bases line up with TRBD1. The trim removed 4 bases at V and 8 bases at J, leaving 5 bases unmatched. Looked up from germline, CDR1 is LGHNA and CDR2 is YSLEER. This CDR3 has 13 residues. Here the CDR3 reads CASSRGTGWEAFF. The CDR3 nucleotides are TGCGCCAGCAGCCGAGGGACAGGGTGGGAAGCTTTCTTT.

CDR3 coding DNA: TGTGCCAGCAGTTTATCGGGCGGTTTCAATTCCTACGAGCAGTACTTC. Its protein is CASSLSGGFNSYEQYF. This chain joins TRBV27 and TRBJ2-7; no reliable D call. The CDR3 runs to 16 residues. The germline V gene encodes CDR1 MNHEY and CDR2 SMNVEV (reference sequence). Trimming pared 0 bases from V and 1 base from J, leaving 13 bases between.

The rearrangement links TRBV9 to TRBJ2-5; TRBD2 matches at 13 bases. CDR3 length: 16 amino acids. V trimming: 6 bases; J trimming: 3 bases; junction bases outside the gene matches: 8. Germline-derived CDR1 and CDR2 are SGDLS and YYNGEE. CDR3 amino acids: CASTPRGLAGEETQYF. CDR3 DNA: TGTGCCAGCACCCCCCGTGGACTAGCGGGAGAAGAGACCCAGTACTTC.

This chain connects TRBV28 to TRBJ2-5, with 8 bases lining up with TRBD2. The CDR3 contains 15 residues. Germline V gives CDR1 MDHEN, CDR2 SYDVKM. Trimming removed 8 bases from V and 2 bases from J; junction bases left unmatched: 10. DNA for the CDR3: TGTGCCAGCTCCACCATCGGGAGGGGGCAAGAGACCCAGTACTTC. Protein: CASSTIGRGQETQYF.

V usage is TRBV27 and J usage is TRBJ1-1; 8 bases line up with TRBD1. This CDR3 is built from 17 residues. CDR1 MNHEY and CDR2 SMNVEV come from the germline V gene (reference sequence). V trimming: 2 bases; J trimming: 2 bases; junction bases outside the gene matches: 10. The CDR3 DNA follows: TGTGCCAGCAGTTTACTACCCTGGACAGGGATCAACACTGAAGCTTTCTTT. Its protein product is CASSLLPWTGINTEAFF.

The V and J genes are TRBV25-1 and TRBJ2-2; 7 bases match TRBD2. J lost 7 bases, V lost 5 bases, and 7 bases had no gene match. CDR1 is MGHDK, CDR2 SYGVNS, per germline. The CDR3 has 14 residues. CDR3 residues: CASSRAGFNGELFF. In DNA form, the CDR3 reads TGTGCCAGCAGTCGAGCGGGATTCAACGGGGAGCTGTTTTTT.

The CDR3 is CASSETGRIAGYTF. The CDR3 DNA is TGTGCCAGCAGTGAAACAGGAAGAATCGCTGGCTACACCTTC. This chain joins TRBV6-1 and TRBJ1-2; D may be TRBD1 (5 bases). The germline V gene encodes CDR1 MNHNS and CDR2 SASEGT. V lost 2 bases to trimming and J lost 7 bases, with 14 bases between them. CDR3 length equals 14 residues.

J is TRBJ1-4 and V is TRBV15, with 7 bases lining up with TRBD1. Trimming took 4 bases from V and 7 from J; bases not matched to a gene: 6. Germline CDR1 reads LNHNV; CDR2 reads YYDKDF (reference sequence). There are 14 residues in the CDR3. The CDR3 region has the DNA TGTGCCACCAGCACCTACAGGGGAATTGAAAAACTGTTTTTT. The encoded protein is CATSTYRGIEKLFF.

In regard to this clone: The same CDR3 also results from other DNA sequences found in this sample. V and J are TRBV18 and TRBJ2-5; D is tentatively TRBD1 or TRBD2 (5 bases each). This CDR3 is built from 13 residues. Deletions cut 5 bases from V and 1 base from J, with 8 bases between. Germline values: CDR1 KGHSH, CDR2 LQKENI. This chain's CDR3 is CASSRDRQETQYF. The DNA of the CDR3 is TGTGCCAGCTCAAGGGACCGCCAAGAGACCCAGTACTTC.

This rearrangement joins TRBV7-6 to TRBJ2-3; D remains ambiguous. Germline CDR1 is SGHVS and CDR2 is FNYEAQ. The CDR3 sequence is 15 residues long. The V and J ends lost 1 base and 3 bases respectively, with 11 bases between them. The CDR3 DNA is TGTGCCAGCAGCTTAGGCTCAATCGGAACAGATACGCAGTATTTT. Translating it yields CASSLGSIGTDTQYF. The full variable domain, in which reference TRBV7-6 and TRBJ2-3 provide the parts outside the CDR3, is GAGVSQSPRYKVTKRGQDVALRCDPISGHVSLYWYRQALGQGPEFLTYFNYEAQQDKSGLPNDRFSAERPEGSISTLTIQRTEQRDSAMYRCASSLGSIGTDTQYFGPGTRLTVL.